The subject of this entry is one TCR beta chain. What it binds is unknown. This entry comes from a study of identical twins. Whole-study findings and limits: The models systematically underestimated how much out-of-frame TCR alpha was shared in monozygotic twins.

Germline CDR1 reads SQVTM; CDR2 reads ANQGSEA. Deletions cut 6 bases from V and 2 bases from J, with 10 bases between. The CDR3 length is 12 residues. TCRdb used MiXCR to reprocess the 5' RACE reads, holding one entry per CDR3 protein. The sample includes approximately 600,000 distinct CDR3 sequences, about 7.6% of them seen just once. In addition, the sample was reused for a study of yellow fever vaccine responses in identical twins.

The rearrangement uses TRBV29-1 and TRBJ1-2; D is perhaps TRBD1 (6 bases). The sequencing sample was made of PBMCs. The sequence was obtained from a woman in her late teens or twenties in good health. Written as DNA, the CDR3 is TGCAGCGTCACGGACAGAAACTATGGCTACACCTTC. Protein sequence: CSVTDRNYGYTF.